Following are 32 T cell receptor beta chains from one sample sequenced in a study of CD8 T cells in ankylosing spondylitis. TCRdb used MiXCR to reprocess the 5' RACE reads, holding one entry per CDR3 protein. The table records tens of thousands of distinct CDR3 sequences, 27% of them present only once. Sequences were obtained from blood, either unsorted or a sorted T cell fraction (not recorded which). These receptors all come from a male donor with ankylosing spondylitis or in good health (not recorded which).

This chain connects TRBV20-1 to TRBJ2-3, with 7 bases that match TRBD2. Per germline, CDR1 DFQATT and CDR2 SNEGSKA (reference sequence). CDR3 length: 14 amino acids. Trimming took 6 bases from V and 6 from J; bases not matched to a gene: 12. This CDR3 is CSALGGGSQDTQYF. For the CDR3, the DNA is TGCAGTGCGTTGGGAGGCGGGAGTCAGGATACGCAGTATTTT.

This clonotype was observed a few times. The V call is TRBV7-9, the J call TRBJ1-2; 7 bases line up with TRBD1. Germline lookup yields CDR1 SEHNR and CDR2 FQNEAQ (reference sequence). CDR3 length equals 13 residues. Trimming took 5 bases from V and 6 from J; bases not matched to a gene: 6. DNA of the CDR3: TGTGCCAGCAGCGGACAGGCTGGGGATGGCTACACCTTC. This translates into CASSGQAGDGYTF.

This clonotype was seen a handful of times. The V and J genes are TRBV5-6 and TRBJ2-1, with 9 bases aligning to TRBD1. This CDR3 is built from 15 residues. Germline assignment: CDR1 SGHDT and CDR2 YYEEEE. The V segment lost 0 bases and the J segment 6 bases; nucleotides outside the gene matches: 4. CDR3 sequence: CASSLVQGAGNEQFF. The CDR3 nucleotides read TGTGCCAGCAGCTTGGTACAGGGGGCTGGCAATGAGCAGTTCTTC.

This sequence joins TRBV5-1 and TRBJ2-7; either TRBD1 or TRBD2 may fit D (5 bases each). Trimming left V 10 bases short and J 2 bases short, with 10 bases between. The CDR3 runs to 11 residues. Per germline, CDR1 SGHRS and CDR2 YFSETQ. CDR3 nucleotides: TGCGCCTCAGGGAGCGCCTACGAGCAGTACTTC. It codes for CASGSAYEQYF.

This clonotype was found many times. J is TRBJ2-3 and V is TRBV5-1; 9 bases are shared with TRBD2. V lost 1 base and J lost 2; bases outside the gene matches: 8. Germline V gene sequence: CDR1 SGHRS, CDR2 YFSETQ. This CDR3 comprises 17 residues. The CDR3 here is CASSLRGTSLDTDTQYF. The CDR3 DNA follows: TGCGCCAGCAGCTTGCGAGGGACTAGCCTTGACACAGATACGCAGTATTTT.

There are a few counts of this clonotype. V and J are TRBV7-3 and TRBJ2-3; D not certain. CDR1 is SGHTA and CDR2 is FQGTGA in the germline V gene. The V and J ends lost 8 bases and 0 bases respectively, with 18 bases between them. This CDR3 region has 16 residues. CDR3 loop: CASSGARGFSTDTQYF. CDR3 in DNA: TGTGCCAGCTCAGGAGCCCGTGGATTTAGCACAGATACGCAGTATTTT.

This rearrangement joins TRBV3-1 to TRBJ2-5; D is uncertain. The germline V and J ends were trimmed by 0 bases and 3 bases, with 8 bases remaining between them. This CDR3 contains 14 residues. In germline, CDR1 is LGHDT, CDR2 YNNKEL (reference sequence). The CDR3 sequence is CASSQDLTEETQYF. CDR3 nucleotides: TGTGCCAGCAGCCAAGACTTAACAGAAGAGACCCAGTACTTC.

In this sample, this clonotype turned up a few times. The chain combines TRBV20-1 with TRBJ2-7, with unresolved D. CDR3 size: 12 residues. Germline V gives CDR1 DFQATT, CDR2 SNEGSKA (reference sequence). Trimming shortened V by 3 bases and J by 5 bases, and 11 bases separated the two germline ends. The CDR3 coding sequence is TGCAGTGCTAGGGATGATAACGACGAGCAGTACTTC. Translating it yields CSARDDNDEQYF.

The genes are TRBV24-1 and TRBJ2-1; 9 nucleotides align to TRBD1. The CDR3 loop spans 19 amino acids. Trimming at V came to 5 bases and at J to 8 bases, leaving 21 bases not matched to a gene. The germline CDR1 and CDR2 sequences are KGHDR and SFDVKD. The CDR3 spells CATSARGQGRSFFAHEQFF. CDR3 DNA: TGTGCCACCAGTGCGAGAGGACAGGGGAGATCCTTTTTCGCCCATGAGCAGTTCTTC.

The chain links TRBV5-1 to TRBJ2-2, with 11 bases matching TRBD2. CDR3 length: 15 residues. The germline V gene encodes CDR1 SGHRS and CDR2 YFSETQ. V lost 3 bases, J lost 6 bases, and 4 bases stayed unmatched. CDR3 loop: CASSSRTSGPGELFF. In nucleotides, the CDR3 is TGCGCCAGCAGCTCCCGGACTAGCGGGCCCGGGGAGCTGTTTTTT.

This clonotype was counted a few times. The chain has TRBV20-1 and TRBJ2-3, with 9 bases fitting TRBD2. The CDR3 is made up of 18 amino acids. Germline CDR1 and CDR2: DFQATT and SNEGSKA (reference sequence). J lost 5 bases, V lost 0 bases, and 15 bases had no gene match. CDR3 residues: CSARDRGFGGRAKDTQYF. The CDR3 DNA is TGCAGTGCTAGAGATAGGGGGTTTGGCGGGAGGGCCAAAGATACGCAGTATTTT.

This clonotype was seen a few times. The gene calls are TRBV29-1 and TRBJ2-3; no firm D call. Per the germline V gene, CDR1 is SQVTM and CDR2 is ANQGSEA. This CDR3 comprises 13 residues. The V end was cut by 5 bases, the J end by 4 bases, with 13 bases between. The CDR3 DNA reads as TGCAGCGTTTTCGAGACCTATCCAGATACGCAGTATTTT. Protein product: CSVFETYPDTQYF.

The CDR3 is CASSLSTGPGKTQYF. The CDR3, as DNA: TGTGCCAGCAGCTTAAGCACGGGACCCGGAAAGACCCAGTACTTC. J is TRBJ2-5 and V is TRBV11-3; D may match TRBD1 or TRBD2 (5 bases each). V lost 2 bases and J 6 bases, leaving 16 bases between the germline ends. The CDR3 is 15 amino acids. CDR1 and CDR2 from the germline V gene are SGHNT and YENEEA.

This clonotype showed up many times. The V gene is TRBV7-9, the J gene TRBJ2-1; D tentatively fits TRBD1 or TRBD2 (7 bases each). Germline V lookup: CDR1 SEHNR, CDR2 FQNEAQ (reference sequence). The CDR3 has 14 residues. The V end lost 5 bases, the J end lost 8 bases, and 16 bases lay between the germline ends. The CDR3 is CASSPVRGGDEQFF. Written as DNA, the CDR3 is TGTGCCAGCAGCCCGGTCAGGGGGGGGGATGAGCAGTTCTTC.

This clonotype was detected only a few times. The gene calls are TRBV9 and TRBJ1-1, with D possibly TRBD1 on 5 matching bases. Trimming removed 0 bases at V and 4 bases at J, with 10 bases between. The CDR3 contains 14 residues. Germline lookup yields CDR1 SGDLS and CDR2 YYNGEE. CDR3 in DNA: TGTGCCAGCAGCGTAGGGCCTGGGGCCACTGAAGCTTTCTTT. This sequence encodes CASSVGPGATEAFF.

This clonotype was seen a few times. The chain combines TRBV20-1 with TRBJ1-4; 8 bases map to TRBD1. The V gene end was trimmed by 3 bases and the J gene end by 12 bases; junction bases not matched to a gene: 9. Germline CDR1 DFQATT, CDR2 SNEGSKA (reference sequence). CDR3 length: 13 amino acids. CDR3 sequence (DNA): TGCAGTGCTAGCAAGACAGGGGAGGGGGAACTGTTTTTT. Residues: CSASKTGEGELFF.

This sequence joins TRBV6-2 or TRBV6-3 and TRBJ1-1; D perhaps matches TRBD1 (6 bases). The CDR3 contains 14 residues. Germline CDR1 and CDR2: MNHEY and SVGEGT. The V end was cut by 4 bases, the J end by 5 bases, with 14 bases between. The DNA for the CDR3 is TGTGCCAGCAGTTCCCGACAGGTCACGACTGAAGCTTTCTTT. This sequence encodes CASSSRQVTTEAFF.

The chain couples TRBV12-3 or TRBV12-4 to TRBJ1-2; possibly TRBD1 for D (5 bases). The CDR3 extends over 14 amino acids. With 1 base removed from V and 8 bases from J, the gap between germline ends came to 14 bases. The DNA for the CDR3 is TGTGCCAGCAGTTTAGTGGGGAGGGGATGGGGCTACACCTTC. Translation: CASSLVGRGWGYTF.

The chain is built from TRBV19 and TRBJ2-1, with D hard to call. CDR1 and CDR2 from the germline V gene are LNHDA and SQIVND (reference sequence). V lost 5 bases, J lost 0 bases, and 11 bases lay in between. The CDR3 is 15 amino acids. CDR3: CASSAEESSYNEQFF. The CDR3 bases are TGTGCCAGTAGTGCAGAAGAGAGCTCCTACAATGAGCAGTTCTTC.

The chain uses TRBV28 and TRBJ1-4; D is undetermined. CDR3 length: 15 residues. Germline V gene data show CDR1 as MDHEN and CDR2 as SYDVKM. The V end was cut by 6 bases, the J end by 0 bases, with 11 bases between. CDR3: CASSLVGATNEKLFF. The CDR3 nucleotides are TGTGCCAGCAGCTTGGTCGGTGCAACTAATGAAAAACTGTTTTTT.

This chain joins TRBV29-1 and TRBJ2-5; D ambiguous. The CDR3 consists of 13 residues. Germline V CDR1 and CDR2: SQVTM, ANQGSEA. Trimming cost V 2 bases and J 1 base, with 8 bases left between them. The CDR3 DNA reads as TGCAGCGTTGAAAAGACATCCCAAGAGACCCAGTACTTC. Translation: CSVEKTSQETQYF.

This clonotype was seen only a few times. This rearrangement joins TRBV20-1 to TRBJ2-3; TRBD2 aligns across 7 bases. The junction had 9 bases not matched to a gene; V was cut back by 5 bases and J by 7 bases. This CDR3 is 13 amino acids long. CDR1 DFQATT and CDR2 SNEGSKA come from the germline V gene (reference sequence). The CDR3 here is CSAHPTSRHTQYF. The DNA of the CDR3 is TGCAGTGCTCACCCGACTAGCCGCCATACGCAGTATTTT.

This chain joins TRBV29-1 and TRBJ2-5; D is undetermined. Germline values: CDR1 SQVTM, CDR2 ANQGSEA. This CDR3 spans 12 amino acids. Trimming cost V 8 bases and J 3 bases, with 13 bases left between them. CDR3 sequence: CSSLTGEETQYF. CDR3 coding DNA: TGCAGCTCTCTTACGGGTGAAGAGACCCAGTACTTC.

The gene calls are TRBV5-1 and TRBJ2-5; D is possibly TRBD1 (6 bases). The CDR3 consists of 14 residues. V was pared by 4 bases and J by 1 base, with 11 bases between. Germline lookup yields CDR1 SGHRS and CDR2 YFSETQ. The CDR3 loop is CASSHRQVQETQYF. The CDR3 DNA reads TGCGCCAGCAGCCACCGACAGGTCCAAGAGACCCAGTACTTC.

This sequence joins TRBV24-1 and TRBJ2-1; 11 bases map to TRBD2. V shed 5 bases and J 7 bases; nucleotides not matched to a gene: 3. Germline values: CDR1 KGHDR, CDR2 SFDVKD. CDR3 length: 14 residues. The CDR3 spells CATSGSSGRNEQFF. In DNA form, the CDR3 reads TGTGCCACCAGTGGGTCTAGCGGGAGGAATGAGCAGTTCTTC.

Many counts were recorded for this clonotype. The V call is TRBV10-2, the J call TRBJ2-2, with 13 bases matching TRBD2. This CDR3 has 17 amino acids. CDR1 and CDR2 (germline): WSHSY, SAAADI. After removal of 7 bases from V and 8 bases from J, the junction contained 13 bases not matched to a gene. The CDR3 bases are TGCGCCAGCACAAAAAAGAGGGGGACTAGCGGGAAGGGGGAGCTGTTTTTT. It is translated as CASTKKRGTSGKGELFF.

V is TRBV18 and J is TRBJ2-3; 9 bases map to TRBD2. Germline CDR1 is KGHSH and CDR2 is LQKENI. The CDR3 is 17 amino acids. The junction had 5 bases not matched to a gene; V was cut back by 1 base and J by 0 bases. In DNA, the CDR3 is TGTGCCAGCTCACCACGGCGACTAGCGGATAGCACAGATACGCAGTATTTT. Its protein product is CASSPRRLADSTDTQYF.

The chain links TRBV7-2 to TRBJ1-2; D gene unclear. V lost 5 bases and J lost 2, with 15 bases in between. The CDR3 covers 15 residues. Germline V gene lookup returns CDR1 SGHTA and CDR2 FQGNSA. CDR3 in amino acids: CASSAMRTVNYGYTF. DNA for the CDR3: TGTGCCAGCAGCGCGATGAGGACGGTAAACTATGGCTACACCTTC. The complete variable domain, with remaining parts taken from reference TRBV7-2 and TRBJ1-2, reads GAGVSQSPSNKVTEKGKDVELRCDPISGHTALYWYRQSLGQGLEFLIYFQGNSAPDKSGLPSDRFSAERTGGSVSTLTIQRTQQEDSAVYLCASSAMRTVNYGYTFGSGTRLTVV.

The DNA for the CDR3 is TGCAGTGCTAGAGCGGGCGCCCTAACCTTGAACACCGGGGAGCTGTTTTTT. It encodes CSARAGALTLNTGELFF. The chain links TRBV20-1 to TRBJ2-2; D is undetermined. V was cut by 1 base and J by 1 base, with 16 bases left in between. Germline V gene sequence: CDR1 DFQATT, CDR2 SNEGSKA (reference sequence). CDR3 length equals 17 residues.

The chain combines TRBV25-1 with TRBJ2-3; D uncertain. Germline CDR1 is MGHDK and CDR2 is SYGVNS. V was clipped by 0 bases and J by 2 bases, with 12 bases between them. There are 16 residues in the CDR3. The CDR3 sequence is CASSEYIGWDTDTQYF. In nucleotides, the CDR3 is TGTGCCAGCAGTGAATACATCGGTTGGGACACAGATACGCAGTATTTT.

This clonotype was observed a handful of times. V usage is TRBV11-2 and J usage is TRBJ2-2, with no clear D. The length of the CDR3 is 15 residues. V lost 5 bases and J 0 bases, leaving 10 bases between the germline ends. Germline loops: CDR1 SGHAT, CDR2 FQNNGV. CDR3 DNA: TGTGCCAGCAGCCCGGTATTTACGAACACCGGGGAGCTGTTTTTT. Translating it yields CASSPVFTNTGELFF.

The rearrangement uses TRBV10-3 and TRBJ2-3; 8 positions agree with TRBD2. Germline V gene data show CDR1 as ENHRY and CDR2 as SYGVKD. The CDR3 loop spans 14 amino acids. The ends lost 7 bases at V and 3 bases at J; junction bases unmatched: 6. CDR3 DNA sequence: TGTGCCATCAACGGGGGGGAGGGGACAGATACGCAGTATTTT. Translated: CAINGGEGTDTQYF.